This TCR beta chain was sequenced during a study of CXCR3-negative and CXCR3-positive naive CD8 T cells. Findings of the study overall: Naive subsets did not differ in surface CD5, and TRB CDR3 properties served to infer TCR strength.

CDR3 length: 14 residues. The V gene's germline CDR1 is SGHVS and CDR2 FNYEAQ. 5' RACE with UMI labels generated the TRB cDNA libraries. TCRdb reworked the 5' RACE reads into one entry per CDR3 protein, no DNA. The sample has around 90,000 distinct CDR3 sequences. As concerns this clonotype: Its antigen is still unknown.

Sequencing input: naive CXCR3- CD8+ T cells from blood. Stated subset: CD45RO-CCR7+CD27+CD95- naive CD8+ T cells lacking CXCR3 (TNR3-). The origin of this receptor is a human donor in good health. Some clones in this sample may be carry-over from other donors' samples. The chain joins TRBV7-6 to TRBJ2-2. The CDR3 spells CASSLGGNTGELFF.